These 4 T cell receptor beta chains originate from one sample sequenced in a study of blood T cell repertoires in COVID-19 (TCRdb year 2020). The library was generated by the immunoSEQ multiplex PCR assay. This is the immuneACCESS table as TCRdb keeps it, with only in-frame sequences that have V and J called. A part of the clones is gone; compared with another copy, unresolved V genes explain less than half, and the rest is unexplained. For this sample there are approximately 280,000 clones; about 90% appear just once. Approximately 2% of the sample comes from the top ten. Sequenced sample: peripheral blood. These receptors came from a woman aged 30 to 39 who had recovered from COVID-19.

This clone has a handful of counts. The same CDR3 can be traced to other DNA sequences in this sample. This rearrangement joins TRBV27 to TRBJ2-5, with D perhaps TRBD1 (6 bases). Germline V gene data show CDR1 as MNHEY and CDR2 as SMNVEV (reference sequence). The CDR3 extends over 12 amino acids. V was shortened by 6 bases and J by 2 bases, with 7 bases between the two germline ends. The CDR3 here is CASRDRQETQYF. The DNA for the CDR3 is TGTGCCAGCAGGGACAGACAAGAGACCCAGTACTTC.

This chain joins TRBV5-4 and TRBJ2-6; no reliable D call. Deletions cut 3 bases from V and 0 bases from J, with 7 bases between. CDR1 is SGHNT and CDR2 is YYREEE in the germline V gene (reference sequence). The CDR3 has 15 residues. The CDR3 here is CASSYDTSGANVLTF. The CDR3 coding sequence is TGTGCCAGCAGCTATGACACCTCTGGGGCCAACGTCCTGACTTTC.

The genes are TRBV7-2 and TRBJ2-7, with D possibly TRBD2 on 6 matching bases. CDR1 and CDR2 (germline): SGHTA, FQGNSA. The V gene lost 1 base and the J gene lost 0 bases, with 10 bases spanning the gap. CDR3 length: 15 amino acids. This CDR3 reads CASSLDGGNSYEQYF. The CDR3 DNA follows: TGTGCCAGCAGCTTAGATGGAGGGAACTCCTACGAGCAGTACTTC.

This sequence joins TRBV7-2 and TRBJ2-2, with D unresolved. V lost 5 bases, J lost 2 bases, and 9 bases lay in between. Germline CDR1 reads SGHTA; CDR2 reads FQGNSA. The CDR3 has 14 residues. The CDR3 region is CASSRDLNTGELFF. DNA for the CDR3: TGTGCCAGCAGCAGAGATCTCAACACCGGGGAGCTGTTTTTT.